This T cell receptor beta chain was found in a study of neurological immune-mediated disorders. Findings and caveats of the study: When repertoires were grouped phylogenetically, those of 18 of 34 multiple sclerosis patients fell into one related-CDR3 cluster, a possible signature.

CDR3 size: 13 residues. Trimming removed 0 bases from V and 11 bases from J, with 9 bases in between. Germline CDR1 and CDR2: SGHRS and YFSETQ. Input was around 1 million sorted T cells, either CD4+ or CD8+. This clonotype turned up a few times. Its target is unknown. cDNA synthesis was performed by 5'RACE with 10-nucleotide random UMIs. Every sequencing run returned over 160 million TCR-beta sequences, which were derived from 15-18 subjects. TCRdb fed the 5' RACE reads into MiXCR, producing one record per CDR3 protein. This table has about 54,000 distinct CDR3 sequences, 3% to 4% appearing once. The specimen sequenced was CD4+ T cells from blood. The TCR was taken from a woman between 40 and 50 years old with multiple sclerosis. V usage is TRBV5-1 and J usage is TRBJ1-6; D uncertain. CDR3 loop: CASSLDRGAPLHF. The CDR3 bases are TGCGCCAGCAGCTTGGACCGTGGTGCACCCCTCCACTTT.